These 9 T cell receptor beta chains originate from one sample sequenced in a study of blood T cell repertoires in COVID-19. The table came from immunoSEQ multiplex PCR; TCRdb's copy has only in-frame clones and leaves some out. The sample has about 170,000 clones; approximately 79% are singletons. The source material was peripheral blood. The receptors derive from a middle-aged woman with COVID-19, enrolled during active disease.

The V call is TRBV30, the J call TRBJ2-7; 9 bases line up with TRBD2. CDR3 size: 13 residues. V dropped 2 bases and J dropped 6; count of bases not matched to a gene: 5. Germline values: CDR1 GTSNPN, CDR2 SVGIG (reference sequence). The CDR3 loop is CAWSLAGAGEQYF. CDR3 sequence (DNA): TGTGCCTGGAGTTTAGCGGGAGCCGGCGAGCAGTACTTC.

The chain uses TRBV1 and TRBJ1-1; the table calls TRBD1, which could not be checked here. TRBV1 is annotated as a pseudogene. The CDR3 totals 13 residues. The CDR3 DNA reads as TGCACCAGCAACACACAGGGGAGCACTGAAGCTTTCTTT. Encoded protein: CTSNTQGSTEAFF.

This clone came up a few times. The chain couples TRBV6-1 to TRBJ2-2; D not resolved. Per the germline V gene, CDR1 is MNHNS and CDR2 is SASEGT. CDR3 length: 11 residues. Trimming left V 7 bases short and J 5 bases short, with 5 bases between. The CDR3 loop reads CASMYTGELFF. The CDR3 DNA reads TGTGCCAGCATGTATACCGGGGAGCTGTTTTTT.

This chain connects TRBV6-6 to TRBJ2-7; TRBD2 agrees at 8 bases. CDR1 is MNHNY and CDR2 is SVGAGI in the germline V gene (reference sequence). This CDR3 spans 14 amino acids. V gave up 8 bases and J gave up 3 bases; unmatched junction bases: 9. In nucleotides, the CDR3 is TGTGCCAGCGGAGGGGGGACTAGGGGCTACGAGCAGTACTTC. The encoded protein is CASGGGTRGYEQYF.

V usage is TRBV7-3 and J usage is TRBJ2-3; the match to TRBD2 covers 8 bases. Trimming at V came to 1 base and at J to 2 bases, leaving 17 bases not matched to a gene. The CDR3 totals 20 residues. CDR1 and CDR2 from the germline V gene are SGHTA and FQGTGA. CDR3: CASSLMGGGQPRVSTDTQYF. CDR3 nucleotide sequence: TGTGCCAGCAGCTTAATGGGCGGGGGGCAGCCGCGGGTGTCCACAGATACGCAGTATTTT. The variable domain in full, with the rest retrieved from reference TRBV7-3 and TRBJ2-3, is GAGVSQTPSNKVTEKGKYVELRCDPISGHTALYWYRQSLGQGPEFLIYFQGTGAADDSGLPNDRFFAVRPEGSVSTLKIQRTERGDSAVYLCASSLMGGGQPRVSTDTQYFGPGTRLTVL.

The V and J genes are TRBV6-5 and TRBJ1-2; 11 bases align to TRBD1. The germline gives CDR1 MNHEY, CDR2 SVGAGI. V was pared by 6 bases and J by 5 bases, with 2 bases of the junction left unmatched. CDR3 size: 13 residues. For the CDR3, the DNA is TGTGCCAGCAGGGGACAGGGGGGTTATGGCTACACCTTC. Protein sequence: CASRGQGGYGYTF.

This clone was counted once. The CDR3 reads CASTPQGFRDTQYF. The CDR3, as DNA: TGTGCCAGCACCCCACAGGGCTTTCGGGATACGCAGTATTTT. This chain joins TRBV6-6 and TRBJ2-3; weak D call: TRBD1 (6 bases). With 7 bases removed from V and 6 bases from J, the gap between germline ends came to 17 bases. CDR3 length: 14 amino acids. Germline V gene lookup returns CDR1 MNHNY and CDR2 SVGAGI (reference sequence).

This chain links TRBV9 with TRBJ1-1, with D uncertain. The CDR3 sequence is 14 residues long. Germline V CDR1 and CDR2: SGDLS, YYNGEE. Trimming pared 3 bases from V and 1 base from J, leaving 10 bases between. The DNA of the CDR3 is TGTGCCAGCAGCGCGTCCCCCAGGAACACTGAAGCTTTCTTT. It encodes CASSASPRNTEAFF.

This clone was found once. CDR3 sequence reads: CASSLFINEKLFF. CDR3 bases: TGTGCCAGCAGTTTATTCATTAATGAAAAACTGTTTTTT. V is TRBV27 and J is TRBJ1-4; D is unclear. The CDR3 contains 13 residues. With 1 base removed from V and 4 bases from J, the gap between germline ends came to 4 bases. Per germline, CDR1 MNHEY and CDR2 SMNVEV (reference sequence). Supplemented by reference TRBV27 and TRBJ1-4, the full variable domain reads EAQVTQNPRYLITVTGKKLTVTCSQNMNHEYMSWYRQDPGLGLRQIYYSMNVEVTDKGDVPEGYKVSRKEKRNFPLILESPSPNQTSLYFCASSLFINEKLFFGSGTQLSVL.